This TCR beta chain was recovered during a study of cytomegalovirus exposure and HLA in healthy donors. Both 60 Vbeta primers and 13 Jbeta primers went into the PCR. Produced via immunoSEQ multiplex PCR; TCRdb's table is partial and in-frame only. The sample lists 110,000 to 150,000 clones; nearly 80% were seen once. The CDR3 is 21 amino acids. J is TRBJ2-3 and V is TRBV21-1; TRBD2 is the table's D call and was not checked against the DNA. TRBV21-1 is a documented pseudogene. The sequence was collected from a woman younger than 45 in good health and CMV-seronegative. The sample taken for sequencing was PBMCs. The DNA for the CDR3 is TGTGCCAGCAGCAAAGATATGAACTGCCGGACTAGCGGGGGAAGCACAGATACGCAGTATTTT. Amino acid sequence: CASSKDMNCRTSGGSTDTQYF.